One and the same sample provided the 10 T cell receptor beta chains below, sequenced in a study of blood T cell repertoires in COVID-19 (dated by TCRdb to 2019 to 2021). The method was the immunoSEQ multiplex PCR assay. TCRdb provides this immuneACCESS table in a form limited to in-frame rearrangements. Some clones are lacking; in checked studies, under half of them reflect an unresolved V gene, and why the rest are absent is not known. In all, the sample holds about 67,000 clones, and roughly nine tenths of those were seen once. The ten top clones hold 3.5% to 5.5% of the sample. The sequencing sample was made of peripheral blood. These receptors were taken from a man aged 45-65 years with active COVID-19.

The chain recombines TRBV13 with TRBJ2-3; the match to TRBD1 covers 11 bases. The CDR3 length is 15 residues. V trimming: 4 bases; J trimming: 4 bases; junction bases outside the gene matches: 4. Germline CDR1 reads PRHDT; CDR2 reads FYEKMQ (reference sequence). CDR3 DNA: TGTGCCAGCAGCTCCTCGGGACAGGGGGCAGATACGCAGTATTTT. This encodes CASSSSGQGADTQYF.

V usage is TRBV18 and J usage is TRBJ2-7; TRBD2 is a possible D gene (5 bases). This CDR3 region has 13 residues. From germline, CDR1 is KGHSH and CDR2 LQKENI. Trimming pared 2 bases from V and 5 bases from J, leaving 10 bases between. The CDR3 protein is CASSPSLTNEQYF. In DNA form, the CDR3 reads TGTGCCAGCTCACCAAGCCTGACTAACGAGCAGTACTTC.

The chain has TRBV2 and TRBJ1-1; possibly TRBD1 for D (5 bases). Trimming pared 2 bases from V and 0 bases from J, leaving 10 bases between. The CDR3 length is 15 residues. Germline V CDR1 and CDR2: SNHLY, FYNNEI. CDR3 DNA: TGTGCCAGCAGTGAAAATAGGGGCCTGAACACTGAAGCTTTCTTT. Residues: CASSENRGLNTEAFF. The whole variable domain, remainder taken from reference TRBV2 and TRBJ1-1, is EPEVTQTPSHQVTQMGQEVILRCVPISNHLYFYWYRQILGQKVEFLVSFYNNEISEKSEIFDDQFSVERPDGSNFTLKIRSTKLEDSAMYFCASSENRGLNTEAFFGQGTRLTVV.

CDR3 region: CASSYGTGTDTQYF. The CDR3 nucleotides are TGTGCCAGCAGCTACGGGACAGGCACAGATACGCAGTATTTT. J is TRBJ2-3 and V is TRBV5-4; 7 bases are a match to TRBD1. J lost 1 base, V lost 3 bases, and 2 bases had no gene match. Germline V lookup: CDR1 SGHNT, CDR2 YYREEE (reference sequence). The CDR3 consists of 14 residues.

The J gene is TRBJ2-7, the V gene TRBV28, with D perhaps matching TRBD1 (6 bases). V shed 6 bases and J shed 5 bases, with 20 bases lying between them. This CDR3 is 15 amino acids long. Germline values: CDR1 MDHEN, CDR2 SYDVKM. The CDR3 protein is CASRAGAEAEDEQYF. The CDR3 DNA reads TGTGCCAGCAGGGCAGGGGCCGAAGCGGAGGACGAGCAGTACTTC.

This clone was observed once. The chain joins TRBV7-2 to TRBJ2-7; 7 bases align to TRBD1. The CDR3 sequence is 16 residues long. Germline V gives CDR1 SGHTA, CDR2 FQGNSA. With V trimmed by 1 base and J by 5 bases, 11 bases remained unmatched. The CDR3 spells CASSLEGNRGIDEQYF. DNA of the CDR3: TGTGCCAGCAGCTTAGAGGGCAACAGGGGCATCGACGAGCAGTACTTC.

V gene TRBV6-5 combines with J gene TRBJ1-2, with D unresolved. V shed 5 bases and J shed 3 bases, with 10 bases lying between them. This CDR3 is built from 13 residues. Germline CDR1 and CDR2: MNHEY and SVGAGI. CDR3 sequence reads: CASSKHVDYGYTF. CDR3 nucleotide sequence: TGTGCCAGCAGTAAACATGTTGACTATGGCTACACCTTC.

This chain uses TRBV9 with TRBJ2-7; no clear D. Trimming cost V 0 bases and J 2 bases, with 9 bases left between them. Per germline, CDR1 SGDLS and CDR2 YYNGEE. The CDR3 is 14 residues long. CDR3 protein: CASSVGAGTYEQYF. CDR3 coding DNA: TGTGCCAGCAGCGTAGGGGCCGGTACCTACGAGCAGTACTTC. Full variable domain (missing parts from reference TRBV9 and TRBJ2-7): DSGVTQTPKHLITATGQRVTLRCSPRSGDLSVYWYQQSLDQGLQFLIQYYNGEERAKGNILERFSAQQFPDLHSELNLSSLELGDSALYFCASSVGAGTYEQYFGPGTRLTVT.

This chain connects TRBV28 to TRBJ1-1; D might be TRBD1 (6 bases). V lost 3 bases, J lost 4 bases, and 12 bases lay in between. CDR3 length: 14 residues. In germline, CDR1 is MDHEN, CDR2 SYDVKM. The chain's CDR3 is CASSFSQGFTEAFF. Written as DNA, the CDR3 is TGTGCCAGCAGTTTTTCGCAGGGGTTCACTGAAGCTTTCTTT.

The chain carries TRBV27 and TRBJ2-1; possible D gene TRBD1, 6 bases. This CDR3 has 16 amino acids. The germline V gene has CDR1 MNHEY and CDR2 SMNVEV (reference sequence). Trimming pared 4 bases from V and 2 bases from J, leaving 15 bases between. The CDR3 bases are TGTGCCAGCAGTTCAAGGACAGACAATCCCTACAATGAGCAGTTCTTC. This translates into CASSSRTDNPYNEQFF.